One sample yielded the 11 T cell receptor beta chains listed below, sequenced in a study of early stage breast cancer tumors. Sequenced by immunoSEQ multiplex PCR; TCRdb stores in-frame clones only, minus some. The sample includes approximately 70,000 clones, over 80% of them seen just once. The sequencing sample was made of blood. The receptor source for this set is a person in their forties with breast cancer.

The gene calls are TRBV7-9 and TRBJ2-1; a possible D gene is TRBD1 (5 bases). The CDR3 runs to 15 residues. V lost 1 base and J 8 bases, leaving 15 bases between the germline ends. Per germline, CDR1 SEHNR and CDR2 FQNEAQ (reference sequence). CDR3 residues: CASSLEVRVGDEQFF. The CDR3 DNA sequence: TGTGCCAGCAGCTTAGAAGTCAGGGTAGGCGATGAGCAGTTCTTC.

The genes are TRBV11-2 and TRBJ2-3, with 11 bases matching TRBD2. The germline gives CDR1 SGHAT, CDR2 FQNNGV. The CDR3 totals 16 residues. V dropped 1 base and J dropped 4; count of bases not matched to a gene: 4. CDR3 bases: TGTGCCAGCAGCTTAGTACTAGCGGGAGCTGCAGATACGCAGTATTTT. Translated: CASSLVLAGAADTQYF.

The V gene is TRBV7-2, the J gene TRBJ2-7, with 7 bases matching TRBD1. The CDR3 consists of 14 residues. Germline CDR1 reads SGHTA; CDR2 reads FQGNSA. V shed 3 bases and J 3 bases; nucleotides not matched to a gene: 5. CDR3 DNA: TGTGCCAGCAGCTTGAAGGGACAGAGCTACGAGCAGTACTTC. This codes for CASSLKGQSYEQYF.

This chain uses TRBV15 with TRBJ2-7; 7 bases agree with TRBD2. V was pared by 8 bases and J by 5 bases, with 9 bases of the junction left unmatched. Germline V gene sequence: CDR1 LNHNV, CDR2 YYDKDF (reference sequence). There are 13 residues in the CDR3. The CDR3 loop is CATRRREGHEQYF. DNA for the CDR3: TGTGCCACCCGAAGAAGGGAGGGTCACGAGCAGTACTTC.

This clone was counted once. CDR3 DNA sequence: TGTGCCAGCAGCTTAAGGGAATCCTACGAGCAGTACTTC. Protein: CASSLRESYEQYF. This chain links TRBV13 with TRBJ2-7; no definite D call. The V end lost 2 bases, the J end lost 1 base, and 6 bases lay between the germline ends. The CDR3 is 13 amino acids. Germline V gene sequence: CDR1 PRHDT, CDR2 FYEKMQ (reference sequence).

The V call is TRBV6-5, the J call TRBJ1-3; no definite D call. This CDR3 is built from 15 residues. The V gene's germline CDR1 is MNHEY and CDR2 SVGAGI. The V end was cut by 0 bases, the J end by 0 bases, with 6 bases between. In nucleotides, the CDR3 is TGTGCCAGCAGTTACTCGAGACACTCTGGAAACACCATATATTTT. Its protein is CASSYSRHSGNTIYF.

V usage is TRBV4-1 and J usage is TRBJ1-4; 7 bases are shared with TRBD1. This CDR3 has 13 residues. Germline CDR1 MGHRA, CDR2 YSYEKL. The J segment lost 7 bases and the V segment lost 4 bases, leaving 3 bases of the junction unmatched. This chain's CDR3 is CASSRSGGEKLFF. For the CDR3, the DNA is TGCGCCAGCAGCCGATCAGGGGGTGAAAAACTGTTTTTT.

The chain uses TRBV27 and TRBJ2-1; 8 nucleotides line up with TRBD2. CDR1 and CDR2 (germline): MNHEY, SMNVEV (reference sequence). The CDR3 spans 17 residues. The ends lost 8 bases at V and 0 bases at J; junction bases unmatched: 12. The CDR3 DNA is TGTGCCAGCTCGACTAGCGCCTCTTTGAGCTCCTACAATGAGCAGTTCTTC. It translates to CASSTSASLSSYNEQFF.

The J gene is TRBJ2-3, the V gene TRBV5-4; 12 bases are a match to TRBD2. The J segment lost 4 bases and the V segment lost 1 base, leaving 1 base of the junction unmatched. Per germline, CDR1 SGHNT and CDR2 YYREEE (reference sequence). The CDR3 covers 15 residues. Here the CDR3 reads CASSLRLAGADTQYF. In nucleotides, the CDR3 is TGTGCCAGCAGCTTGAGACTAGCGGGAGCAGATACGCAGTATTTT. Filled out from reference TRBV5-4 and TRBJ2-3, the complete variable domain reads ETGVTQSPTHLIKTRGQQVTLRCSSQSGHNTVSWYQQALGQGPQFIFQYYREEENGRGNFPPRFSGLQFPNYSSELNVNALELDDSALYLCASSLRLAGADTQYFGPGTRLTVL.

The CDR3 nucleotides are TGTGCCAGCAGTGAGCGAGTTTGGGGGCAGGTTGGCTACACCTTC. Protein: CASSERVWGQVGYTF. The chain recombines TRBV25-1 with TRBJ1-2; TRBD1 is a possible D gene (6 bases). The CDR3 has 15 amino acids. V gave up 3 bases and J gave up 7 bases, with 18 bases separating them. The germline V gene has CDR1 MGHDK and CDR2 SYGVNS.

The chain has TRBV6-6 and TRBJ2-7; TRBD1 or TRBD2 may be the D gene (6 bases each). The V gene lost 2 bases and the J gene lost 5 bases, with 10 bases spanning the gap. The CDR3 runs 13 residues. Germline V gene sequence: CDR1 MNHNY, CDR2 SVGAGI (reference sequence). Here the CDR3 reads CASSYARGHEQYF. In DNA form, the CDR3 reads TGTGCCAGCAGTTACGCCCGGGGGCACGAGCAGTACTTC.